This entry lists 8 T cell receptor beta chains sequenced from one sample in a study of blood T cell repertoires in COVID-19. Using immunoSEQ multiplex PCR, the repertoire was profiled, and TCRdb retains in-frame clones only, with some absent. Seen here are roughly 210,000 clones, 84% observed once, and the top ten hold about 11%. The sample comprised peripheral blood. These receptors were taken from a woman over 75 with COVID-19, enrolled during active disease.

This sequence joins TRBV6-5 and TRBJ1-6, with D possibly TRBD1 on 5 matching bases. Germline lookup yields CDR1 MNHEY and CDR2 SVGAGI. The V and J ends lost 5 bases and 9 bases respectively, with 17 bases between them. This CDR3 contains 15 residues. The CDR3 region has the DNA TGTGCCAGCAGTCCAGGGTTCCCAGCGGGTTCACCCCTCCACTTT. Protein sequence: CASSPGFPAGSPLHF.

This chain links TRBV10-3 with TRBJ1-2, with D possibly matching TRBD1 (6 bases). Germline lookup yields CDR1 ENHRY and CDR2 SYGVKD. V dropped 7 bases and J dropped 5 bases, with 11 bases sitting between them. This CDR3 spans 12 amino acids. The CDR3 DNA reads TGTGCCATCAACGGGAGGGGGTATGGCTACACCTTC. Encoded protein: CAINGRGYGYTF.

J is TRBJ1-6 and V is TRBV7-2, with a tentative D call TRBD1 (6 bases). V lost 3 bases, J lost 5 bases, and 11 bases lay in between. The CDR3 sequence is 15 residues long. Germline lookup yields CDR1 SGHTA and CDR2 FQGNSA. CDR3: CASSLGATNNSPLHF. CDR3 DNA sequence: TGTGCCAGCAGCTTGGGGGCGACGAATAATTCACCCCTCCACTTT. Together with reference TRBV7-2 and TRBJ1-6, the CDR3 gives the full variable domain: GAGVSQSPSNKVTEKGKDVELRCDPISGHTALYWYRQSLGQGLEFLIYFQGNSAPDKSGLPSDRFSAERTGGSVSTLTIQRTQQEDSAVYLCASSLGATNNSPLHFGNGTRLTVT.

The chain is built from TRBV10-3 and TRBJ2-2; 13 bases fit TRBD2. Germline-derived CDR1 and CDR2 are ENHRY and SYGVKD. This CDR3 comprises 16 residues. V was pared by 8 bases and J by 0 bases, with 3 bases of the junction left unmatched. In DNA form, the CDR3 reads TGTGCCATCTCGGGACTAGCGGGGCCGAACACCGGGGAGCTGTTTTTT. Amino acid sequence: CAISGLAGPNTGELFF.

The CDR3 sequence: CASSPKERGTGELFF. The CDR3 nucleotides read TGTGCCAGCTCACCTAAGGAGCGGGGGACCGGGGAGCTGTTTTTT. The chain uses TRBV18 and TRBJ2-2; 8 bases agree with TRBD2. The length of the CDR3 is 15 residues. Trimming cost V 3 bases and J 5 bases; bases outside gene matches: 5. CDR1 is KGHSH and CDR2 is LQKENI in the germline V gene.

The chain combines TRBV5-1 with TRBJ1-5, with D perhaps TRBD1 (5 bases). The CDR3 sequence is 15 residues long. V lost 0 bases, J lost 2 bases, and 9 bases lay in between. Per the germline V gene, CDR1 is SGHRS and CDR2 is YFSETQ. The CDR3 coding sequence is TGCGCCAGCAGCTTGGGACAGTACGGCAATCAGCCCCAGCATTTT. Translated, it gives CASSLGQYGNQPQHF.

With regard to this clone: Germline is not matched at one junction end, which may reflect a read error. The chain's CDR3 is CASSSNNSPLHF. CDR3 nucleotides: TGTGCCAGCAGCTCCAATAATTCACCCCTCCACTTT. The V and J genes are TRBV7-9 and TRBJ1-6; D is uncertain. CDR1 is SEHNR, CDR2 FQNEAQ, per germline (reference sequence). CDR3 length equals 12 residues.

The genes are TRBV15 and TRBJ1-2; weak D call: TRBD1 (5 bases). Germline CDR1 reads LNHNV; CDR2 reads YYDKDF (reference sequence). The CDR3 loop spans 13 amino acids. The V end lost 8 bases, the J end lost 3 bases, and 13 bases lay between the germline ends. CDR3 residues: CATQAGSDYGYTF. The CDR3 region has the DNA TGTGCCACCCAGGCAGGGTCGGACTATGGCTACACCTTC.